Given below is one T cell receptor beta chain in context. The source of the sample is a study of control samples from healthy donors and cancer patients. The assay was immunoSEQ multiplex PCR, and TCRdb's table has in-frame clones only and misses some. Of around 81,000 clones in the sample, over 85% were seen once. The CDR3 covers 14 residues. The ends lost 5 bases at V and 6 bases at J; junction bases unmatched: 5. Germline V gives CDR1 SGHTA, CDR2 FQGTGA. Material: blood. The rearrangement uses TRBV7-3 and TRBJ2-3; 10 nucleotides align to TRBD2. The sequence was collected from a woman in her 30s in good health. CDR3 sequence reads: CASSLAGVGDTQYF. CDR3 in DNA: TGTGCCAGCAGCCTAGCGGGAGTCGGGGATACGCAGTATTTT.